These 16 T cell receptor beta chains came from one sample sequenced in a study of blood T cells in healthy people across ages. Primed by a sample-barcoded 5' primer and a J-beta primer mix, a second PCR proceeded for 7 to 11 cycles. One entry per CDR3 protein, called by TCRdb with MiXCR from the 5' RACE reads. Found here are under 950,000 distinct CDR3 sequences, about 24% of them singletons; the top ten hold roughly 22%. Input material: blood. These receptor sequences come from a man between 65 and 80 years old in good health.

Concerning this clonotype itself: Mismatch with germline at one junction end may stem from a read error. The chain is built from TRBV9 and TRBJ2-3; 10 nucleotides match TRBD1. CDR1 is SGDLS, CDR2 YYNGEE, per germline. The CDR3 consists of 15 residues. CDR3 amino acids: CTSSVDDRGLDTQYF. CDR3 nucleotides: TGTACCAGCAGCGTAGATGACAGGGGGCTAGATACGCAGTATTTT.

A few counts support this clonotype. The chain combines TRBV7-2 with TRBJ1-5, with D perhaps TRBD1 (5 bases). CDR1 SGHTA and CDR2 FQGNSA come from the germline V gene. V lost 1 base, J lost 4 bases, and 11 bases lay in between. The CDR3 length is 15 residues. The CDR3 DNA reads TGTGCCAGCAGCTTAGAGGGGTTGAGGAATCAGCCCCAGCATTTT. It codes for CASSLEGLRNQPQHF.

This clonotype was counted a few times. The chain combines TRBV6-6 with TRBJ2-5, with 7 bases aligning to TRBD2. The CDR3 covers 14 residues. J lost 5 bases, V lost 5 bases, and 8 bases had no gene match. Germline CDR1 MNHNY, CDR2 SVGAGI (reference sequence). CDR3 DNA sequence: TGTGCCAGCAGTACCGGGCGGGGGAAGGAGACCCAGTACTTC. It codes for CASSTGRGKETQYF.

This clonotype was observed a handful of times. The chain couples TRBV6-5 to TRBJ1-3; D gene ambiguous. CDR1 and CDR2 from the germline V gene are MNHEY and SVGAGI. Trimming took off 4 bases at V and 3 bases at J, with 22 bases between the two ends. The CDR3 runs to 18 residues. The CDR3 nucleotides are TGTGCCAGCAGTTCACAACCCGACCTTTTCTCCCTTGGAAACACCATATATTTT. Protein sequence: CASSSQPDLFSLGNTIYF.

The V gene is TRBV5-1, the J gene TRBJ2-7; possibly TRBD1 or TRBD2 for D (5 bases each). With 4 bases removed from V and 7 bases from J, the gap between germline ends came to 21 bases. The length of the CDR3 is 15 residues. From germline, CDR1 is SGHRS and CDR2 YFSETQ. CDR3 in DNA: TGCGCCAGCAGCCCCGAGGAGAAGGGACCGGGGGAGCAGTACTTC. Translating gives CASSPEEKGPGEQYF.

This clonotype was detected a few times. This chain connects TRBV29-1 to TRBJ2-3; 11 bases are shared with TRBD2. CDR3 length: 19 residues. V dropped 0 bases and J dropped 2; count of bases not matched to a gene: 13. In germline, CDR1 is SQVTM, CDR2 ANQGSEA. CDR3 residues: CSVEETGWWGLAVTDTQYF. The CDR3 DNA sequence: TGCAGCGTTGAAGAAACTGGGTGGTGGGGACTAGCGGTCACAGATACGCAGTATTTT.

The chain recombines TRBV9 with TRBJ1-1; TRBD1 is a possible D gene (5 bases). This CDR3 spans 12 amino acids. V dropped 4 bases and J dropped 7 bases, with 11 bases sitting between them. The germline V gene has CDR1 SGDLS and CDR2 YYNGEE. For the CDR3, the DNA is TGTGCCAGCAGCCCAGGCGGGGGTGAAGCTTTCTTT. Its protein product is CASSPGGGEAFF.

This clonotype was detected only a few times. The chain has TRBV20-1 and TRBJ2-2; 7 bases map to TRBD2. Germline lookup yields CDR1 DFQATT and CDR2 SNEGSKA (reference sequence). The CDR3 is 15 residues long. With 1 base clipped from V and 4 bases from J, the junction kept 6 bases outside the gene matches. The CDR3 here is CSARASGRPTGELFF. The CDR3 DNA reads as TGCAGTGCTAGAGCTAGCGGTCGACCCACCGGGGAGCTGTTTTTT.

The chain has TRBV7-9 and TRBJ2-3; 9 nucleotides align to TRBD2. The ends lost 0 bases at V and 2 bases at J; junction bases unmatched: 3. Per the germline V gene, CDR1 is SEHNR and CDR2 is FQNEAQ (reference sequence). This CDR3 spans 16 amino acids. The CDR3, as DNA: TGTGCCAGCAGCTTAGCGACTAGCGGAGCCACAGATACGCAGTATTTT. It yields the protein CASSLATSGATDTQYF.

The V and J genes are TRBV5-5 and TRBJ2-3; 8 nucleotides line up with TRBD1. The CDR3 loop spans 14 amino acids. The ends lost 4 bases at V and 6 bases at J; junction bases unmatched: 7. Germline V gene data show CDR1 as SGHKS and CDR2 as YYEKEE (reference sequence). The CDR3 coding sequence is TGTGCCAGCAGCCCCGGACAGGGAGGCGATACGCAGTATTTT. Translation gives CASSPGQGGDTQYF.

This sequence joins TRBV7-9 and TRBJ1-4, with unresolved D. This CDR3 region has 13 residues. Germline lookup yields CDR1 SEHNR and CDR2 FQNEAQ (reference sequence). V gave up 6 bases and J gave up 6 bases, with 11 bases separating them. CDR3 protein: CASSGVWDEKLFF. CDR3 sequence (DNA): TGTGCCAGCAGTGGGGTTTGGGATGAAAAACTGTTTTTT. The whole variable domain, remainder taken from reference TRBV7-9 and TRBJ1-4, is DTGVSQNPRHKITKRGQNVTFRCDPISEHNRLYWYRQTLGQGPEFLTYFQNEAQLEKSRLLSDRFSAERPKGSFSTLEIQRTEQGDSAMYLCASSGVWDEKLFFGSGTQLSVL.

The rearrangement uses TRBV29-1 and TRBJ1-1, with TRBD1 as a possible D gene (6 bases). CDR1 and CDR2 from the germline V gene are SQVTM and ANQGSEA. This CDR3 has 14 residues. With 5 bases removed from V and 6 bases from J, the gap between germline ends came to 19 bases. CDR3 nucleotides: TGCAGCGTTTCACCGGGACACCCGGCCGCTGAAGCTTTCTTT. This translates into CSVSPGHPAAEAFF. Full variable domain (remainder filled in from reference TRBV29-1 and TRBJ1-1): SAVISQKPSRDICQRGTSLTIQCQVDSQVTMMFWYRQQPGQSLTLIATANQGSEATYESGFVIDKFPISRPNLTFSTLTVSNMSPEDSSIYLCSVSPGHPAAEAFFGQGTRLTVV.

This chain joins TRBV18 and TRBJ1-3; possible D gene TRBD1, 5 bases. CDR3 length equals 20 residues. The V end lost 4 bases, the J end lost 4 bases, and 29 bases lay between the germline ends. Germline loops: CDR1 KGHSH, CDR2 LQKENI. The CDR3: CASSRPWGPSKSGQGNTIYF. DNA of the CDR3: TGTGCCAGCTCACGCCCTTGGGGCCCATCGAAGTCTGGTCAAGGAAACACCATATATTTT. Together with reference TRBV18 and TRBJ1-3, the CDR3 gives the full variable domain: NAGVMQNPRHLVRRRGQEARLRCSPMKGHSHVYWYRQLPEEGLKFMVYLQKENIIDESGMPKERFSAEFPKEGPSILRIQQVVRGDSAAYFCASSRPWGPSKSGQGNTIYFGEGSWLTVV.

The rearrangement links TRBV29-1 to TRBJ1-1; a weak D match, TRBD1 (6 bases). The CDR3 extends over 14 amino acids. Trimming cost V 4 bases and J 1 base, with 13 bases left between them. Germline V CDR1 and CDR2: SQVTM, ANQGSEA. DNA for the CDR3: TGCAGCGTTGGTCGTCAGGGGACGAACACTGAAGCTTTCTTT. Its protein is CSVGRQGTNTEAFF.

The rearrangement links TRBV9 to TRBJ2-3; D gene uncertain. Germline-derived CDR1 and CDR2 are SGDLS and YYNGEE. The CDR3 totals 14 residues. Trimming stripped 3 bases from V and 0 bases from J, with 8 bases between. In nucleotides, the CDR3 is TGTGCCAGCAGCGCCGACGGGAGCACAGATACGCAGTATTTT. Its protein is CASSADGSTDTQYF.

This clonotype was seen a handful of times. The CDR3 DNA reads TGTGCCAGCAGGCCCGACAGGGGACCCACCGGGGAGCTGTTTTTT. Its translation is CASRPDRGPTGELFF. This sequence joins TRBV6-5 and TRBJ2-2, with TRBD1 matching 8 bases. The V segment lost 6 bases and the J segment 4 bases; nucleotides outside the gene matches: 7. The germline gives CDR1 MNHEY, CDR2 SVGAGI. The CDR3 extends over 15 amino acids.